Below, 5 T cell receptor beta chains from the same sample are listed, as sequenced in a study of blood T cell repertoires in COVID-19. Sequencing used immunoSEQ multiplex PCR; TCRdb keeps in-frame clones, though not all of them. This sample carries roughly 71,000 clones, approximately 85% of them seen once, and the ten largest clones take roughly 20%. The sample comprised peripheral blood. These receptors were taken from a man aged 45-65 years with acute or convalescent COVID-19.

The rearrangement joins TRBV6-4 to TRBJ2-1; 9 nucleotides match TRBD2. Trimming took 4 bases from V and 7 from J; bases not matched to a gene: 8. This CDR3 contains 15 residues. Germline V gives CDR1 MRHNA, CDR2 SNTAGT. The CDR3 DNA reads as TGTGCCAGCAGTGCCTTAGCGGGGGTCCTTAATGAGCAGTTCTTC. It codes for CASSALAGVLNEQFF.

The chain links TRBV14 to TRBJ1-2, with 7 bases fitting TRBD1. Trimming removed 1 base from V and 8 bases from J; junction bases left unmatched: 4. Germline loops: CDR1 SGHDN, CDR2 FVKESK. The CDR3 extends over 13 amino acids. CDR3 sequence (DNA): TGTGCCAGCAGCCAAGTACAGGGGACCGGCTACACCTTC. Its translation: CASSQVQGTGYTF.

This clone was counted a few times. The J gene is TRBJ1-1, the V gene TRBV6-1; D remains ambiguous. The CDR3 is made up of 12 amino acids. In germline, CDR1 is MNHNS, CDR2 SASEGT. Trimming removed 2 bases from V and 4 bases from J, with 5 bases in between. The CDR3 loop reads CASSELGTEAFF. CDR3 nucleotides: TGTGCCAGCAGTGAACTAGGCACTGAAGCTTTCTTT.

The rearrangement joins TRBV11-2 to TRBJ2-1; D is unclear. CDR1 is SGHAT, CDR2 FQNNGV, per germline. CDR3 length equals 14 residues. With 3 bases removed from V and 7 bases from J, the gap between germline ends came to 13 bases. The CDR3 spells CASSFDSHVNEQFF. In DNA form, the CDR3 reads TGTGCCAGCAGCTTCGACTCCCACGTGAATGAGCAGTTCTTC. Based on the CDR3 plus reference TRBV11-2 and TRBJ2-1, the full variable domain is EAGVAQSPRYKIIEKRQSVAFWCNPISGHATLYWYQQILGQGPKLLIQFQNNGVVDDSQLPKDRFSAERLKGVDSTLKIQPAKLEDSAVYLCASSFDSHVNEQFFGPGTRLTVL.

This chain joins TRBV3-1 (or the pseudogene TRBV3-2) and TRBJ2-5, with unresolved D. The CDR3 totals 17 residues. The V gene's germline CDR1 is LGHDT and CDR2 YNNKEL (reference sequence). V shed 0 bases and J shed 7 bases, with 21 bases lying between them. The CDR3 DNA sequence: TGTGCCAGCAGCCAAGAGGCACGACTTGGTGTGGAACGGACCCAGTACTTC. It translates to CASSQEARLGVERTQYF.